This T cell receptor (beta chain) was recovered during a study of CD8 T cells in ankylosing spondylitis. Study observations and caveats: Reportedly, disease-linked clones are significantly enriched in ankylosing spondylitis patients' matched synovial fluid. The study identified a TCR beta motif of fewer than 10 highly homologous variants that appeared characteristic of ankylosing spondylitis blood.

This clonotype came up many times. The antigen remains undetermined. CDR3 length: 13 residues. Germline V CDR1 and CDR2: MNHEY, SMNVEV (reference sequence). The V end was cut by 0 bases, the J end by 6 bases, with 6 bases between. Libraries for TCR beta were made by quantitative 5'-RACE with molecular barcodes. Each CDR3 protein is one row after TCRdb ran MiXCR on the 5' RACE reads. The table records roughly 180,000 distinct CDR3 sequences, under 14% of them present only once. This chain joins TRBV27 and TRBJ1-5; D unresolved. The sample comprised blood, either unsorted or a sorted T cell fraction (not recorded which). The clonotype originates from a male donor with ankylosing spondylitis or in good health (not recorded which). The CDR3 protein is CASSLSDSQPQHF. CDR3 DNA: TGTGCCAGCAGTTTATCGGATTCTCAGCCCCAGCATTTT.